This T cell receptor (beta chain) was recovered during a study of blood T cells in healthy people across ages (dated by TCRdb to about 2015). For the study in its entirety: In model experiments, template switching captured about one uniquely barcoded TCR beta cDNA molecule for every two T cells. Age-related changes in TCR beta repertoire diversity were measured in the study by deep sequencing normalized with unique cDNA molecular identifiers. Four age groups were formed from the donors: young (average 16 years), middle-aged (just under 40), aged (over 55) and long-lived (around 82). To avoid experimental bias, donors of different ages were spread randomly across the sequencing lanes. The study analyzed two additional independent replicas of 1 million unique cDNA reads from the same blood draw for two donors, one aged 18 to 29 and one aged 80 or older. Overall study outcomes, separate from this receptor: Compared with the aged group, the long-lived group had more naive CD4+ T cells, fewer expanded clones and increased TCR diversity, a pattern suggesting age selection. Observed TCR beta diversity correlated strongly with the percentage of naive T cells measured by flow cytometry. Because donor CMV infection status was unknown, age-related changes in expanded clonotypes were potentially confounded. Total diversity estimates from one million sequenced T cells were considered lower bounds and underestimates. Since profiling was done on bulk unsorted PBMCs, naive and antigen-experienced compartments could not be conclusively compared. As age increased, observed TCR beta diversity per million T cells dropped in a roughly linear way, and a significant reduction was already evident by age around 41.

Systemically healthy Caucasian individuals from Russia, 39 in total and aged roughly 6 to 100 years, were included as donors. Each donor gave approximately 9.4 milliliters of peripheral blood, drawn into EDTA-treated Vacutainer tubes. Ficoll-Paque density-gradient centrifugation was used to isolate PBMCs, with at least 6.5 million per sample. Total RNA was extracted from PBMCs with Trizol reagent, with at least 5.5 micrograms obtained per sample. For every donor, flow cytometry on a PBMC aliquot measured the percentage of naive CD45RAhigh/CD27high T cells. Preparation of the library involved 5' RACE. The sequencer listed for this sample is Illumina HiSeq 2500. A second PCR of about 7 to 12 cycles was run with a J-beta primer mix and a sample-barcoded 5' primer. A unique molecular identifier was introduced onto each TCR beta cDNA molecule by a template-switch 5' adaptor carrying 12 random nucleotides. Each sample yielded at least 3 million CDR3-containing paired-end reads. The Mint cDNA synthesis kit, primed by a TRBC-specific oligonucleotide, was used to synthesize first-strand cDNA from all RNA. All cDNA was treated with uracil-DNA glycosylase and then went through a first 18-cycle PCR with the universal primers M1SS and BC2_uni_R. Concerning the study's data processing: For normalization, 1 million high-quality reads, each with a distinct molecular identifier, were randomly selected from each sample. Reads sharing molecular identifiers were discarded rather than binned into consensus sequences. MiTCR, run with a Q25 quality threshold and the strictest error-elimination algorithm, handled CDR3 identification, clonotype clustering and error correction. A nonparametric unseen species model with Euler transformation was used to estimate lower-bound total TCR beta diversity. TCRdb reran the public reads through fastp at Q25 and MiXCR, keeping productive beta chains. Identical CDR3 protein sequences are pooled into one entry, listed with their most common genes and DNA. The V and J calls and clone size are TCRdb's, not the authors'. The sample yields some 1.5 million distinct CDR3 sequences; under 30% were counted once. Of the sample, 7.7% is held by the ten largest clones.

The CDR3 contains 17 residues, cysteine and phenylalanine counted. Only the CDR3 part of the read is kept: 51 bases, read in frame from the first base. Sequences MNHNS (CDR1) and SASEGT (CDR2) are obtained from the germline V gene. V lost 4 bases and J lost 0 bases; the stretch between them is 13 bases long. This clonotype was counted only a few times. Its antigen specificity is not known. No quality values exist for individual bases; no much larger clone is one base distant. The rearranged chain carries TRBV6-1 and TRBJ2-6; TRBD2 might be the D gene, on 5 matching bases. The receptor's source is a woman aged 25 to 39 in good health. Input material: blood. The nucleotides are TGTGCCAGCAGTGCAGGAGGATACTACTCTGGGGCCAACGTCCTGACTTTC. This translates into CASSAGGYYSGANVLTF.